The 31 T cell receptor beta chains given below trace back to one sample, sequenced in a study of post-analysis software for immune sequencing data. Broader study findings: When patients were compared with controls, 5 or 6 TRBV segments were more frequent, TRBV5-6, TRBV5-1 and TRBV20-1 among them.

Their antigens are not known. Unique molecular identifiers tagged the TCR beta cDNA libraries. Each CDR3 protein gets one entry after TCRdb re-called the PCR reads with MiXCR. Altogether approximately 690,000 distinct CDR3 sequences are present, roughly three fifths being singletons, with the ten largest covering roughly 10%. The sequenced material came from blood. All receptors derive from a girl aged 2 to 10 with multiple sclerosis.

The V call is TRBV15, the J call TRBJ2-3; 11 bases fit TRBD2. CDR1 and CDR2 from the germline V gene are LNHNV and YYDKDF (reference sequence). Losses at the gene ends were 1 base for V and 2 bases for J; bases not matched to a gene: 8. There are 18 residues in the CDR3. CDR3 loop: CATSRALTSGDLTDTQYF. CDR3 nucleotide sequence: TGTGCCACCAGCAGAGCCTTGACTAGCGGGGATCTCACAGATACGCAGTATTTT.

This clonotype was recorded at least ten times. The rearrangement links TRBV9 to TRBJ2-3, with unresolved D. V dropped 0 bases and J dropped 3 bases, with 5 bases sitting between them. CDR1 SGDLS and CDR2 YYNGEE come from the germline V gene. This CDR3 is built from 13 residues. The CDR3 is CASSVGRTDTQYF. As DNA, the CDR3 is TGTGCCAGCAGCGTAGGTAGAACAGATACGCAGTATTTT.

This clonotype was counted a few times. The chain couples TRBV6-1 to TRBJ2-1; 13 positions agree with TRBD2. CDR3 length: 18 residues. Germline-derived CDR1 and CDR2 are MNHNS and SASEGT. The J segment lost 2 bases and the V segment lost 7 bases, leaving 11 bases of the junction unmatched. The CDR3 loop is CASTQGLAGFSTYNEQFF. The CDR3 bases are TGTGCCAGCACCCAGGGACTAGCGGGATTCAGCACCTACAATGAGCAGTTCTTC.

The CDR3 spells CSVEGQEGVGETQYF. CDR3 in DNA: TGCAGCGTTGAAGGACAGGAGGGGGTCGGAGAGACCCAGTACTTC. The V gene is TRBV29-1, the J gene TRBJ2-5, with D perhaps TRBD1 or TRBD2 (6 bases each). Germline V gives CDR1 SQVTM, CDR2 ANQGSEA. Trimming pared 1 base from V and 4 bases from J, leaving 16 bases between. This CDR3 contains 15 residues. Full variable domain (rest looked up from reference TRBV29-1 and TRBJ2-5): SAVISQKPSRDICQRGTSLTIQCQVDSQVTMMFWYRQQPGQSLTLIATANQGSEATYESGFVIDKFPISRPNLTFSTLTVSNMSPEDSSIYLCSVEGQEGVGETQYFGPGTRLLVL.

The CDR3 region has the DNA TGCGCCAGCAGCCACGGTGATCCGGACACAATAAGATACAATGAGCAGTTCTTC. The encoded protein is CASSHGDPDTIRYNEQFF. This chain connects TRBV4-1 to TRBJ2-1, with D tentatively TRBD1 (5 bases). In germline, CDR1 is MGHRA, CDR2 YSYEKL. The CDR3 consists of 18 residues. With 3 bases removed from V and 4 bases from J, the gap between germline ends came to 22 bases.

The chain employs TRBV4-1 and TRBJ2-3, with 14 bases lining up with TRBD2. V lost 1 base, J lost 5 bases, and 5 bases stayed unmatched. Germline V gene lookup returns CDR1 MGHRA and CDR2 YSYEKL. The CDR3 is made up of 17 amino acids. The CDR3 loop reads CASSQVGLAGVIDTQYF. CDR3 nucleotides: TGCGCCAGCAGCCAAGTGGGACTAGCGGGAGTAATAGATACGCAGTATTTT.

The chain joins TRBV12-3 or TRBV12-4 to TRBJ1-5; TRBD1 agrees at 7 bases. Germline trimming cut 2 bases from V and 3 bases from J; bases unmatched to any gene: 16. There are 19 residues in the CDR3. The CDR3 sequence: CASSLNGLGGQSFNQPQHF. CDR3 nucleotides: TGTGCCAGCAGTTTAAACGGACTCGGGGGACAGTCGTTCAATCAGCCCCAGCATTTT.

This clonotype was observed a few times. The V call is TRBV2, the J call TRBJ2-1; no firm D call. Looked up from germline, CDR1 is SNHLY and CDR2 is FYNNEI. The CDR3 loop spans 14 amino acids. V was trimmed by 2 bases and J by 0 bases, leaving 5 bases between them. As DNA, the CDR3 is TGTGCCAGCAGTGAACGGAGCTCCTACAATGAGCAGTTCTTC. This codes for CASSERSSYNEQFF.

This clonotype has a handful of counts. The chain employs TRBV20-1 and TRBJ2-1; 10 bases are a match to TRBD2. CDR3 length: 18 residues. The ends lost 5 bases at V and 6 bases at J; junction bases unmatched: 19. Germline-derived CDR1 and CDR2 are DFQATT and SNEGSKA (reference sequence). The CDR3 protein is CSAPLILAGEQWGNEQFF. In nucleotides, the CDR3 is TGCAGTGCTCCTCTTATTCTAGCGGGAGAGCAGTGGGGCAATGAGCAGTTCTTC.

The chain is built from TRBV5-1 and TRBJ2-2; D ambiguous. Trimming took 0 bases from V and 2 from J, leaving 8 bases between them. CDR1 is SGHRS and CDR2 is YFSETQ in the germline V gene. The CDR3 has 15 amino acids. The CDR3 DNA sequence: TGCGCCAGCAGCTTGGGAGGTTTTAACACCGGGGAGCTGTTTTTT. Encoded protein: CASSLGGFNTGELFF.

DNA for the CDR3: TGTGCCAGCAGTCTACGACTCTACAATGAGCAGTTCTTC. Its protein product is CASSLRLYNEQFF. The chain carries TRBV7-7 and TRBJ2-1; D gene unclear. CDR1 and CDR2 from the germline V gene are SSHAT and FNYEAQ (reference sequence). V was trimmed by 6 bases and J by 3 bases, leaving 9 bases between them. This CDR3 spans 13 amino acids. Based on the CDR3 plus reference TRBV7-7 and TRBJ2-1, the full variable domain is GAGVSQSPRYKVTKRGQDVTLRCDPISSHATLYWYQQALGQGPEFLTYFNYEAQPDKSGLPSDRFSAERPEGSISTLTIQRTEQRDSAMYRCASSLRLYNEQFFGPGTRLTVL.

The chain uses TRBV20-1 and TRBJ1-2; 7 positions match TRBD1. The V segment lost 6 bases and the J segment 4 bases; nucleotides outside the gene matches: 11. This CDR3 has 14 residues. Germline loops: CDR1 DFQATT, CDR2 SNEGSKA (reference sequence). CDR3 protein: CSARWFRDSYGYTF. CDR3 nucleotides: TGCAGTGCCAGGTGGTTCCGGGACAGCTATGGCTACACCTTC.

The chain joins TRBV20-1 to TRBJ2-5, with 8 nucleotides matching TRBD1. V lost 3 bases, J lost 4 bases, and 4 bases stayed unmatched. Germline V CDR1 and CDR2: DFQATT, SNEGSKA (reference sequence). This CDR3 comprises 13 residues. CDR3 sequence (DNA): TGCAGTGCTAGGGTCACAGGGGGAGAGACCCAGTACTTC. Translation: CSARVTGGETQYF.

The V and J genes are TRBV7-9 and TRBJ2-5, with TRBD1 as a possible D gene (6 bases). The J call may be wrong; the DNA end is better matched by TRBJ2-7. This CDR3 is built from 13 residues. Looked up from germline, CDR1 is SEHNR and CDR2 is FQNEAQ (reference sequence). In DNA form, the CDR3 reads TGTGCCAGCAGCTTAGCAAACAGGGACGAGCAGTACTTC. Encoded protein: CASSLANRDEQYF.

The V and J genes are TRBV7-2 and TRBJ2-3; possible D gene TRBD2, 5 bases. V lost 4 bases, J lost 2 bases, and 13 bases lay in between. This CDR3 has 15 amino acids. Per the germline V gene, CDR1 is SGHTA and CDR2 is FQGNSA. CDR3 in amino acids: CASSWGDSATDTQYF. As DNA, the CDR3 is TGTGCCAGCAGCTGGGGAGACTCGGCCACAGATACGCAGTATTTT.

This clonotype appeared a single time. The chain joins TRBV7-2 to TRBJ2-5, with 16 bases that match TRBD2. This CDR3 contains 18 residues. Germline V gene data show CDR1 as SGHTA and CDR2 as FQGNSA. J lost 5 bases, V lost 1 base, and 7 bases had no gene match. The CDR3 loop reads CASSLVGTSGGAGETQYF. The CDR3 DNA is TGTGCCAGCAGCTTAGTAGGGACTAGCGGGGGGGCCGGTGAGACCCAGTACTTC.

The CDR3 spells CASTKGLGTNIQYF. As DNA, the CDR3 is TGTGCCAGCACCAAGGGTCTCGGGACAAACATTCAGTACTTC. This chain connects TRBV28 to TRBJ2-4; D tentatively reads TRBD1 or TRBD2 (5 bases each). Germline CDR1 and CDR2: MDHEN and SYDVKM. The V end was cut by 7 bases, the J end by 6 bases, with 16 bases between. The CDR3 covers 14 residues.

This clonotype has only a few counts. The chain employs TRBV29-1 and TRBJ1-5, with D possibly being TRBD1 (6 bases). The V gene's germline CDR1 is SQVTM and CDR2 ANQGSEA. V was shortened by 6 bases and J by 7 bases, with 13 bases between the two germline ends. The CDR3 contains 12 residues. CDR3 protein: CSVAGDGQPQHF. DNA for the CDR3: TGCAGCGTAGCAGGGGATGGGCAGCCCCAGCATTTT.

The rearrangement links TRBV10-1 to TRBJ2-5; 10 nucleotides agree with TRBD1. Germline V gene data show CDR1 as WNHNN and CDR2 as SYGVQD (reference sequence). J was trimmed by 4 bases and V by 8 bases; bases with no gene match: 4. The CDR3 is made up of 13 amino acids. The CDR3: CASSDRGLETQYF. The CDR3 DNA is TGCGCCAGCTCCGACAGGGGGCTAGAGACCCAGTACTTC.

This clonotype was observed a few times. The J gene is TRBJ1-1, the V gene TRBV5-1; 10 bases match TRBD1. The CDR3 contains 17 residues. Germline CDR1 reads SGHRS; CDR2 reads YFSETQ. V trimming: 3 bases; J trimming: 1 base; junction bases outside the gene matches: 9. CDR3 nucleotide sequence: TGCGCCAGCAGCTCAAATCCTGGGACAGGGGAGAACACTGAAGCTTTCTTT. Protein: CASSSNPGTGENTEAFF.

The chain links TRBV24-1 to TRBJ2-3; tentative D call: TRBD1 (6 bases). Germline assignment: CDR1 KGHDR and CDR2 SFDVKD. Between the trimmed V and J ends, which lost 5 bases and 5 bases, there was a span of 13 bases. The CDR3 consists of 14 residues. CDR3 in amino acids: CATSAWGQGDTQYF. Here the CDR3 DNA reads TGTGCCACCAGTGCCTGGGGGCAGGGAGATACGCAGTATTTT.

The chain recombines TRBV5-5 with TRBJ2-7; D gene uncertain. Per germline, CDR1 SGHKS and CDR2 YYEKEE (reference sequence). CDR3 length equals 14 residues. Trimming took 1 base from V and 2 from J, leaving 10 bases between them. The CDR3 nucleotides read TGTGCCAGCAGCTTGCTCCCACAGACCTACGAGCAGTACTTC. This translates into CASSLLPQTYEQYF. The whole variable domain, filled in from reference TRBV5-5 and TRBJ2-7, reads DAGVTQSPTHLIKTRGQQVTLRCSPISGHKSVSWYQQVLGQGPQFIFQYYEKEERGRGNFPDRFSARQFPNYSSELNVNALLLGDSALYLCASSLLPQTYEQYFGPGTRLTVT.

This chain joins TRBV6-4 and TRBJ2-2; possible D gene TRBD1, 5 bases. Germline V lookup: CDR1 MRHNA, CDR2 SNTAGT. Trimming cost V 2 bases and J 5 bases, with 12 bases left between them. This CDR3 is built from 15 residues. DNA of the CDR3: TGTGCCAGCAGTGACGGCCAAAGGGGAACCGGGGAGCTGTTTTTT. It encodes CASSDGQRGTGELFF.

This clonotype has a handful of counts. The chain combines TRBV29-1 with TRBJ2-3, with a tentative D call TRBD1 (7 bases). CDR3 size: 14 residues. Trimming removed 6 bases from V and 0 bases from J, with 13 bases in between. Germline-derived CDR1 and CDR2 are SQVTM and ANQGSEA. The CDR3 DNA sequence: TGCAGCGTGGAACAGGGGACTAGCACAGATACGCAGTATTTT. It is translated as CSVEQGTSTDTQYF.

The J gene is TRBJ2-7, the V gene TRBV10-3, with a tentative D call TRBD2 (5 bases). V was shortened by 6 bases and J by 4 bases, with 13 bases between the two germline ends. The CDR3 is made up of 13 amino acids. Germline CDR1 reads ENHRY; CDR2 reads SYGVKD. The CDR3: CAISRTYLYEQYF. The CDR3 nucleotides are TGTGCCATCAGCAGGACTTACCTTTACGAGCAGTACTTC.

This clonotype was picked up a small number of times. The rearrangement links TRBV10-1 to TRBJ2-7, with 12 bases matching TRBD2. The CDR3 contains 15 residues. V shed 6 bases and J 0 bases; nucleotides not matched to a gene: 3. Germline V lookup: CDR1 WNHNN, CDR2 SYGVQD (reference sequence). The CDR3 loop is CASSGLAGSSYEQYF. DNA for the CDR3: TGCGCCAGCAGCGGACTAGCGGGAAGCTCCTACGAGCAGTACTTC.

The chain is built from TRBV7-3 and TRBJ2-3, with D possibly matching TRBD1 (6 bases). Germline V CDR1 and CDR2: SGHTA, FQGTGA. Trimming pared 5 bases from V and 1 base from J, leaving 16 bases between. The CDR3 consists of 16 residues. CDR3 nucleotides: TGTGCCAGCAGCCTTATTACAGGGTTAGGCACAGATACGCAGTATTTT. It specifies CASSLITGLGTDTQYF.

The chain is built from TRBV5-1 and TRBJ1-4; D is unclear. Trimming removed 4 bases at V and 0 bases at J, with 10 bases between. Per germline, CDR1 SGHRS and CDR2 YFSETQ. CDR3 size: 15 residues. In DNA, the CDR3 is TGCGCCAGCAGCCTAAATTCCGCAACTAATGAAAAACTGTTTTTT. As protein: CASSLNSATNEKLFF. The variable domain in full, completed from reference TRBV5-1 and TRBJ1-4, reads KAGVTQTPRYLIKTRGQQVTLSCSPISGHRSVSWYQQTPGQGLQFLFEYFSETQRNKGNFPGRFSGRQFSNSRSEMNVSTLELGDSALYLCASSLNSATNEKLFFGSGTQLSVL.

V and J are TRBV5-1 and TRBJ2-1; D gene ambiguous. V dropped 0 bases and J dropped 2 bases, with 9 bases sitting between them. Germline V gives CDR1 SGHRS, CDR2 YFSETQ. The CDR3 covers 15 residues. The CDR3 here is CASSLDLRTYNEQFF. Here the CDR3 DNA reads TGCGCCAGCAGCTTGGATCTCAGGACCTACAATGAGCAGTTCTTC.

The chain employs TRBV5-1 and TRBJ2-3; 10 nucleotides line up with TRBD2. The germline V gene encodes CDR1 SGHRS and CDR2 YFSETQ. The CDR3 runs 16 residues. V shed 2 bases and J 4 bases; nucleotides not matched to a gene: 7. CDR3 residues: CASSFQGTSVSDTQYF. CDR3 nucleotide sequence: TGCGCCAGCAGCTTCCAGGGGACTAGCGTATCAGATACGCAGTATTTT. The variable domain in full, completed from reference TRBV5-1 and TRBJ2-3, reads KAGVTQTPRYLIKTRGQQVTLSCSPISGHRSVSWYQQTPGQGLQFLFEYFSETQRNKGNFPGRFSGRQFSNSRSEMNVSTLELGDSALYLCASSFQGTSVSDTQYFGPGTRLTVL.

CDR3 region: CASSLPRLVTDTQYF. DNA for the CDR3: TGTGCCAGCAGCTTGCCTCGCCTGGTCACAGATACGCAGTATTTT. V gene TRBV7-8 combines with J gene TRBJ2-3; D uncertain. This CDR3 has 15 residues. The germline CDR1 and CDR2 sequences are SGHVS and FQNEAQ. V gave up 3 bases and J gave up 2 bases, with 12 bases separating them.